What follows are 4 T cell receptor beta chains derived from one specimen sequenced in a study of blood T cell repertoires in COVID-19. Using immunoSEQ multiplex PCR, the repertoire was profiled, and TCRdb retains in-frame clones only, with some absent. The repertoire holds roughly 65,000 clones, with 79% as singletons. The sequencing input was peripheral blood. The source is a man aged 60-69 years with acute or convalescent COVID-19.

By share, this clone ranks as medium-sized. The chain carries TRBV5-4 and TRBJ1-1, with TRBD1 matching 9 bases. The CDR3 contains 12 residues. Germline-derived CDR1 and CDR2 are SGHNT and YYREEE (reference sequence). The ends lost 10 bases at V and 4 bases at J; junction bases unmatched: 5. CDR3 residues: CALGQGITEAFF. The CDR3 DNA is TGTGCCTTGGGACAGGGTATCACTGAAGCTTTCTTT.

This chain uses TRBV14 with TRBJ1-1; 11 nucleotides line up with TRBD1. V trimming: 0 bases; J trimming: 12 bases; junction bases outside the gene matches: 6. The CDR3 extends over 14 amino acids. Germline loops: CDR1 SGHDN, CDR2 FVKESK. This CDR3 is CASSQDLGQGVTFF. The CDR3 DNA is TGTGCCAGCAGCCAAGATTTGGGACAGGGGGTGACTTTCTTT.

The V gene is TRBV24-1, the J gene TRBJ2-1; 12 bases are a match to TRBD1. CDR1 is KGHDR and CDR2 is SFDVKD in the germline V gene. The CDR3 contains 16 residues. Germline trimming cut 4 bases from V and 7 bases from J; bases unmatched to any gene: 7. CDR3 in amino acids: CATSDTGTGGWNEQFF. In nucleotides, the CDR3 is TGTGCCACCAGTGACACCGGGACAGGGGGCTGGAATGAGCAGTTCTTC.

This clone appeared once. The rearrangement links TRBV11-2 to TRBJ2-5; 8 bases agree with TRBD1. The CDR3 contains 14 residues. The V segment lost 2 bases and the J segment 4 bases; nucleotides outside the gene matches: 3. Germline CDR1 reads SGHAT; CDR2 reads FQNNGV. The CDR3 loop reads CASSLWTGRETQYF. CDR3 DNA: TGTGCCAGCAGCTTATGGACAGGGCGAGAGACCCAGTACTTC.